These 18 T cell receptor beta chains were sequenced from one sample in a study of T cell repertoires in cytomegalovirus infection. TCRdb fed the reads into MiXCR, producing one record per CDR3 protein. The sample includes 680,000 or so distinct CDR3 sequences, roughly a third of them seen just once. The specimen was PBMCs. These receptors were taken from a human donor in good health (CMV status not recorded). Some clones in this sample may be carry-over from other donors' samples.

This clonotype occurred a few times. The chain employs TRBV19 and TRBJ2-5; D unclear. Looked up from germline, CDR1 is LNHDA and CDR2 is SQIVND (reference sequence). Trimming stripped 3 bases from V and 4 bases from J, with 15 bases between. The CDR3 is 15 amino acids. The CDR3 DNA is TGTGCCAGTAGTATCCCCAGACCAAGTGGAGAGACCCAGTACTTC. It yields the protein CASSIPRPSGETQYF.

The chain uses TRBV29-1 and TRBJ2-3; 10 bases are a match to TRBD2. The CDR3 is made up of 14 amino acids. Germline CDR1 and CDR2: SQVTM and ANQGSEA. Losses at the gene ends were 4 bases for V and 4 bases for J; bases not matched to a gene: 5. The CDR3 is CSVVLAGDPDTQYF. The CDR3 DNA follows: TGCAGCGTTGTGCTAGCGGGGGACCCAGATACGCAGTATTTT.

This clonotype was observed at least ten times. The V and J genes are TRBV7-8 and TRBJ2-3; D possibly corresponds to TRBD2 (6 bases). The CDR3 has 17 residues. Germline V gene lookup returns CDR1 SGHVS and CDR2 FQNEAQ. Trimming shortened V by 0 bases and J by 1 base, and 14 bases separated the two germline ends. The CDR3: CASSLAGTAGGTDTQYF. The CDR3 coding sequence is TGTGCCAGCAGCTTAGCGGGGACTGCCGGGGGCACAGATACGCAGTATTTT.

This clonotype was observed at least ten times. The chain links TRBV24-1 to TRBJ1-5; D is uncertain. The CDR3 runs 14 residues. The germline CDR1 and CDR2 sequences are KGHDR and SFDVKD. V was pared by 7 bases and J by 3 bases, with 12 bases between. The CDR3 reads CATSVRTANQPQHF. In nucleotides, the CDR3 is TGTGCCACCAGCGTTAGAACAGCCAATCAGCCCCAGCATTTT.

The CDR3 coding sequence is TGTGCCAGCGGAGAAACAGGGCCCGGCTATGGCTACACCTTC. It encodes CASGETGPGYGYTF. The gene calls are TRBV28 and TRBJ1-2; possible D gene TRBD1, 6 bases. This CDR3 is built from 14 residues. Germline V gene sequence: CDR1 MDHEN, CDR2 SYDVKM. V lost 8 bases and J lost 4, with 17 bases in between.

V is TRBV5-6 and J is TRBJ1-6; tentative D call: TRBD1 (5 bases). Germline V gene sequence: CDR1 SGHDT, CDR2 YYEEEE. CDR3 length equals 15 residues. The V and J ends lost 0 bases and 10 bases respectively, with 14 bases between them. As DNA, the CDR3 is TGTGCCAGCAGCTTGGTGGGCAGGGTCGGATCACCCCTCCACTTT. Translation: CASSLVGRVGSPLHF.

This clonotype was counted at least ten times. The DNA of the CDR3 is TGTGCCAGCAGCCCAACCGGGACTATAACCGGGGAGCTGTTTTTT. Its translation: CASSPTGTITGELFF. This chain uses TRBV7-2 with TRBJ2-2; 7 bases are a match to TRBD2. V gave up 5 bases and J gave up 5 bases; unmatched junction bases: 8. Germline V gene lookup returns CDR1 SGHTA and CDR2 FQGNSA. The CDR3 loop spans 15 amino acids.

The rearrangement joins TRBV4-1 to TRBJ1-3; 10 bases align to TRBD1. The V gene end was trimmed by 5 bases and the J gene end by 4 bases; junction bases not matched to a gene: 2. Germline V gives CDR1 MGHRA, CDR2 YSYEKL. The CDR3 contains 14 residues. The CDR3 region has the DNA TGCGCCAGCAGCTTGGGACAGGGGGGAAACACCATATATTTT. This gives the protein CASSLGQGGNTIYF.

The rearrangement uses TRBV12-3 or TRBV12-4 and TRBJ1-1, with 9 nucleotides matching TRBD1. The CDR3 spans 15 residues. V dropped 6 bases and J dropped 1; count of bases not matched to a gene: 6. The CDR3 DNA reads TGTGCCAGCAGCCCGCAGGACAGGGGGAACACTGAAGCTTTCTTT. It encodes CASSPQDRGNTEAFF.

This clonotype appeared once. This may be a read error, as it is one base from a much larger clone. The CDR3 bases are TGTTCCAGCAGCTCGCAAGGGGGGCAGGGGTATGGCTACACCTTC. Translating it yields CSSSSQGGQGYGYTF. V usage is TRBV7-6 and J usage is TRBJ1-2; D is perhaps TRBD1 (6 bases). The CDR3 is 15 residues long. Germline-derived CDR1 and CDR2 are SGHVS and FNYEAQ.

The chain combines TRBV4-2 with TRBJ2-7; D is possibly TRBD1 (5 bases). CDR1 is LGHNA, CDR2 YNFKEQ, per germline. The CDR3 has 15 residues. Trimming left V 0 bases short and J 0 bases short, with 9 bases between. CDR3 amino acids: CASSQEATASYEQYF. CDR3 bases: TGTGCCAGCAGCCAAGAAGCGACAGCCTCCTACGAGCAGTACTTC.

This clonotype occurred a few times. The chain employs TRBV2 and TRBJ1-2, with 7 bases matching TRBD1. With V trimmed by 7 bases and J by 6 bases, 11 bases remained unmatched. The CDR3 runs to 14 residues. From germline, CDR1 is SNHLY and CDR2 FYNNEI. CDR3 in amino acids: CASILPDRVNGYTF. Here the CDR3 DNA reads TGTGCCAGCATTCTCCCAGACAGGGTGAATGGCTACACCTTC.

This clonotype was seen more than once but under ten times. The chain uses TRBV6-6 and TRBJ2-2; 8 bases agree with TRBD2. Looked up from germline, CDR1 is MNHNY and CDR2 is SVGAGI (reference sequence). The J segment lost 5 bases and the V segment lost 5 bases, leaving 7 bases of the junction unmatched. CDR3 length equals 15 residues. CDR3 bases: TGTGCCAGCAGTCCGTCGGGGGGGCCTACCGGGGAGCTGTTTTTT. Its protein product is CASSPSGGPTGELFF.

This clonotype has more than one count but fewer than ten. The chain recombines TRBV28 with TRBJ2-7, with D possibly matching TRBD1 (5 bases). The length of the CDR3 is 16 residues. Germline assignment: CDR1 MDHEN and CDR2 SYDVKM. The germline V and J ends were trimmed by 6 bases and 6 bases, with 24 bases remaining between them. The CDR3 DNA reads TGTGCCAGCAGAAGTGTCGGGCAGGGAAAACTACGCGAGCAGTACTTC. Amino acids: CASRSVGQGKLREQYF.

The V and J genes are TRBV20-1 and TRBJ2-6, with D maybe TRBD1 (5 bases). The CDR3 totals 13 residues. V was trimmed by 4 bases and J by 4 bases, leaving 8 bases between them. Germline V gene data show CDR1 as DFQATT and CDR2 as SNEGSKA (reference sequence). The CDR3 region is CSATRTGANVLTF. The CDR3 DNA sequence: TGCAGTGCTACCAGGACAGGGGCCAACGTCCTGACTTTC.

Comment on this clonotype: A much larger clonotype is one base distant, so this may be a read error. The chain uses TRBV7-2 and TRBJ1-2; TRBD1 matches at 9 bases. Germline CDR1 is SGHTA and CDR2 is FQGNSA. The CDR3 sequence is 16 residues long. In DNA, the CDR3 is TGTGCCAACAGCCAACCGGGGGGACAGGGAATCTATGGCTACACCTTC. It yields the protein CANSQPGGQGIYGYTF.

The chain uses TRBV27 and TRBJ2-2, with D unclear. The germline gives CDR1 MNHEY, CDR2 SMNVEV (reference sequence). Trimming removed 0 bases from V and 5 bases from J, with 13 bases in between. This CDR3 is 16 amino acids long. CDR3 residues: CASSLSTTVITGELFF. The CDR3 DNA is TGTGCCAGCAGTTTATCCACCACCGTCATTACCGGGGAGCTGTTTTTT.

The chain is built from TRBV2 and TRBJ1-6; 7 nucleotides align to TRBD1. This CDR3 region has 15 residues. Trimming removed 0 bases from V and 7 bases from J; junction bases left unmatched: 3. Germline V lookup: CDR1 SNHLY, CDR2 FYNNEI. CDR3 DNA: TGTGCCAGCAGTGAAGCCAGACAGGGAAATTCACCCCTCCACTTT. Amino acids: CASSEARQGNSPLHF.